This T cell receptor (beta chain) stems from a study of cytomegalovirus exposure and HLA in healthy donors. The study, taken as a whole, reports: Some public TCRs appeared in many individuals, while most sequences were rare.

PCR employed 60 Vbeta and 13 Jbeta primers. Assay: immunoSEQ multiplex PCR; the TCRdb copy retains only in-frame clones and omits some. The sample includes 35,000 to 45,000 clones, 40% to 60% seen only once; the top ten take around 10%. CDR1 is LNHNV, CDR2 YYDKDF, per germline (reference sequence). V was clipped by 5 bases and J by 2 bases, with 13 bases between them. The length of the CDR3 is 15 residues. With regard to this clone: Its antigen remains unidentified.

What was sequenced was PBMCs. The sequence derives from a human donor in good health. The chain employs TRBV15 and TRBJ1-5, with D perhaps matching TRBD1 (6 bases). CDR3 sequence reads: CATSPRDKRNQPQHF. CDR3 DNA sequence: TGTGCCACCAGCCCAAGGGACAAACGCAATCAGCCCCAGCATTTT.